The next 25 T cell receptor beta chains were all read from a single sample in a study of shared clonotypes between healthy human individuals. The method was immunoSEQ multiplex PCR; TCRdb's version includes in-frame clones alone and lacks a portion of them. The table lists around 1 million clones, approximately 80% of them singletons, with about 1.5% in the top ten. The material sequenced was memory CD4+ T cells sorted from blood. Subset given: CD45RA-negative fraction. These receptors originate from a man between 18 and 35 years old in good health.

The chain couples TRBV4-1 to TRBJ2-3; the match to TRBD2 covers 8 bases. V gave up 5 bases and J gave up 1 base; unmatched junction bases: 5. This CDR3 has 15 amino acids. Germline assignment: CDR1 MGHRA and CDR2 YSYEKL. CDR3 in amino acids: CASSSGGARTDTQYF. The CDR3 bases are TGCGCCAGCAGCTCCGGGGGGGCCCGCACAGATACGCAGTATTTT.

The chain is built from TRBV27 and TRBJ2-7; maybe TRBD1 (9 bases). V was clipped by 6 bases and J by 5 bases, with 26 bases between them. CDR1 MNHEY and CDR2 SMNVEV come from the germline V gene (reference sequence). CDR3 length: 17 residues. The CDR3 nucleotides are TGTGCCAGCAGACCCGGGACAGGGACTAGAAGTCCCCACGAGCAGTACTTC. Amino acid sequence: CASRPGTGTRSPHEQYF.

CDR3 coding DNA: TGCGCCAGCAGCCCGACTAGCGGAGCTTCCTACGAGCAGTACTTC. Translating it yields CASSPTSGASYEQYF. The V call is TRBV5-1, the J call TRBJ2-7; 9 bases align to TRBD2. Germline values: CDR1 SGHRS, CDR2 YFSETQ. This CDR3 has 15 amino acids. Unmatched junction bases numbered 6, after V lost 4 bases and J lost 1 base.

This sequence joins TRBV10-1 and TRBJ2-7; D gene uncertain. V shed 4 bases and J shed 0 bases, with 4 bases lying between them. The CDR3 sequence is 12 residues long. The germline CDR1 and CDR2 sequences are WNHNN and SYGVQD (reference sequence). CDR3 in amino acids: CASSGNSYEQYF. DNA of the CDR3: TGCGCCAGCAGTGGAAACTCCTACGAGCAGTACTTC.

The chain links TRBV2 to TRBJ2-3; 7 positions agree with TRBD1. The germline CDR1 and CDR2 sequences are SNHLY and FYNNEI. Trimming cost V 1 base and J 4 bases; bases outside gene matches: 5. CDR3 size: 15 residues. The CDR3 region is CASSEGDRAADTQYF. CDR3 nucleotides: TGTGCCAGCAGTGAAGGAGACAGGGCGGCAGATACGCAGTATTTT.

The chain employs TRBV5-6 and TRBJ2-5; maybe TRBD2 (6 bases). The CDR3 spans 15 residues. The V and J ends lost 0 bases and 3 bases respectively, with 12 bases between them. Germline loops: CDR1 SGHDT, CDR2 YYEEEE. The CDR3 sequence is CASSLVRGAKETQYF. As DNA, the CDR3 is TGTGCCAGCAGCTTGGTGCGCGGGGCCAAAGAGACCCAGTACTTC.

The V gene is TRBV10-1, the J gene TRBJ2-1, with 11 bases lining up with TRBD1. The junction had 5 bases not matched to a gene; V was cut back by 3 bases and J by 4 bases. Germline V gives CDR1 WNHNN, CDR2 SYGVQD (reference sequence). The CDR3 extends over 16 amino acids. CDR3: CASSEFGTGGYNEQFF. In DNA form, the CDR3 reads TGCGCCAGCAGTGAATTCGGGACAGGGGGTTACAATGAGCAGTTCTTC.

A note on this clone: Other DNA sequences in this specimen translate into the identical CDR3. J is TRBJ1-1 and V is TRBV11-1, with D uncertain. The CDR3 has 13 amino acids. Germline assignment: CDR1 SGHAT and CDR2 FQDESV (reference sequence). The ends were cut back, 1 base at V and 0 bases at J, with 3 bases in the middle. As DNA, the CDR3 is TGTGCCAGCAGCTTAGTGTTGAACACTGAAGCTTTCTTT. It codes for CASSLVLNTEAFF.

About this clone itself: This sample includes further DNA sequences coding for the same CDR3. This chain connects TRBV7-6 to TRBJ2-3; 7 nucleotides agree with TRBD2. With V trimmed by 3 bases and J by 1 base, 4 bases remained unmatched. Per germline, CDR1 SGHVS and CDR2 FNYEAQ. CDR3 length equals 15 residues. The CDR3 DNA is TGTGCCAGCAGCTTTAAGGCGGGGGGCACAGATACGCAGTATTTT. Translating it yields CASSFKAGGTDTQYF.

This clone turned up a few times. V usage is TRBV29-1 and J usage is TRBJ2-7, with TRBD1 as a possible D gene (6 bases). The CDR3 extends over 14 amino acids. Germline V gives CDR1 SQVTM, CDR2 ANQGSEA. V dropped 6 bases and J dropped 6 bases, with 21 bases sitting between them. CDR3 coding DNA: TGCAGCGTGACCCAGACAGGATCCCCTGGCGAGCAGTACTTC. Translation: CSVTQTGSPGEQYF.

This clone came up many times. J is TRBJ1-2 and V is TRBV7-9, with D possibly matching TRBD1 (6 bases). The CDR3 is 15 amino acids. Germline V CDR1 and CDR2: SEHNR, FQNEAQ (reference sequence). The ends were cut back, 1 base at V and 8 bases at J, with 17 bases in the middle. The CDR3 region is CASSLGGQGLYGYTF. The CDR3 coding sequence is TGTGCCAGCAGCTTAGGCGGCCAGGGGCTCTACGGCTACACCTTC.

This chain connects TRBV6-5 to TRBJ1-1; tentatively, D is TRBD1 (5 bases). Between the trimmed V and J ends, which lost 6 bases and 11 bases, there was a span of 16 bases. Germline V CDR1 and CDR2: MNHEY, SVGAGI. The CDR3 contains 12 residues. The CDR3 sequence is CASRRAGDRAFF. The CDR3, as DNA: TGTGCCAGCAGAAGGGCGGGGGATAGGGCTTTCTTT.

The chain joins TRBV28 to TRBJ2-7, with 8 bases identical to TRBD1. There are 15 residues in the CDR3. V shed 3 bases, J shed 12 bases, and the junction held 16 bases outside the gene matches. Germline values: CDR1 MDHEN, CDR2 SYDVKM. The CDR3 spells CASSFNSRPGTGRYF. The DNA of the CDR3 is TGTGCCAGCAGTTTTAATTCTAGGCCCGGGACAGGAAGGTACTTC.

The sample holds one count of this clone. This rearrangement joins TRBV30 to TRBJ1-6, with 8 positions matching TRBD1. In germline, CDR1 is GTSNPN, CDR2 SVGIG (reference sequence). J was trimmed by 7 bases and V by 4 bases; bases with no gene match: 9. The CDR3 is made up of 15 amino acids. The CDR3 nucleotides are TGTGCCTGGAAGCTCACAGGGACAGGCAATTCACCCCTCCACTTT. Amino acid sequence: CAWKLTGTGNSPLHF.

This clone was seen only once. V and J are TRBV7-2 and TRBJ1-5; TRBD1 might be the D (5 bases). The ends were cut back, 1 base at V and 5 bases at J, with 12 bases in the middle. Germline CDR1 SGHTA, CDR2 FQGNSA. CDR3 size: 15 residues. The CDR3 nucleotides read TGTGCCAGCAGCTTAGGAGGCGGGGGGTATCAGCCCCAGCATTTT. As protein: CASSLGGGGYQPQHF.

This chain's CDR3 is CASSPGDGIGELFF. In nucleotides, the CDR3 is TGTGCCAGCAGCCCAGGGGATGGCATAGGGGAGCTGTTTTTT. The V and J genes are TRBV11-3 and TRBJ2-2; D possibly corresponds to TRBD1 (6 bases). The CDR3 runs 14 residues. V lost 5 bases to trimming and J lost 8 bases, with 15 bases between them. Germline loops: CDR1 SGHNT, CDR2 YENEEA. The full variable domain, with the rest looked up from reference TRBV11-3 and TRBJ2-2, is EAGVVQSPRYKIIEKKQPVAFWCNPISGHNTLYWYLQNLGQGPELLIRYENEEAVDDSQLPKDRFSAERLKGVDSTLKIQPAELGDSAVYLCASSPGDGIGELFFGEGSRLTVL.

As regards this clone: Possible read error: a much larger clone is one base away. Other DNA variants within this sample encode the same CDR3. The chain couples TRBV11-2 to TRBJ2-5; weak D call: TRBD2 (5 bases). Trimming took 1 base from V and 5 from J, leaving 8 bases between them. This CDR3 is built from 13 residues. CDR1 SGHAT and CDR2 FQNNGV come from the germline V gene. DNA for the CDR3: TGTGCCAGCAGCTTAGGGGGAGCGGAGACCCAGTACTTC. Translating it yields CASSLGGAETQYF.

This rearrangement joins TRBV9 to TRBJ2-5; 9 nucleotides agree with TRBD1. J was trimmed by 2 bases and V by 4 bases; bases with no gene match: 6. This CDR3 contains 15 residues. The germline V gene encodes CDR1 SGDLS and CDR2 YYNGEE. The CDR3 reads CASSLGDRDQETQYF. CDR3 bases: TGTGCCAGCAGCCTAGGGGACAGGGATCAAGAGACCCAGTACTTC.

The V gene is TRBV12-2, the J gene TRBJ2-6; the table's D gene call, TRBD2, was not cross checked with the DNA. TRBV12-2 is assigned pseudogene status. CDR3 length: 13 amino acids. The CDR3 sequence is CASRTYQANVLTF. CDR3 nucleotides: TGTGCAAGTCGCACCTATCAGGCCAACGTCCTGACTTTC.

This chain uses TRBV4-1 with TRBJ2-7, with a tentative D call TRBD2 (5 bases). This CDR3 is 14 amino acids long. V lost 1 base and J lost 4, with 11 bases in between. Germline CDR1 MGHRA, CDR2 YSYEKL. The CDR3 DNA is TGCGCCAGCAGCCAAGGGAGTAGCGTATACGAGCAGTACTTC. This encodes CASSQGSSVYEQYF.

This clone was picked up a small number of times. The chain carries TRBV11-3 and TRBJ2-5; 8 nucleotides align to TRBD1. The CDR3 loop spans 13 amino acids. The junction had 5 bases not matched to a gene; V was cut back by 6 bases and J by 5 bases. Germline-derived CDR1 and CDR2 are SGHNT and YENEEA. The DNA of the CDR3 is TGTGCCAGCAGTCCAGGGGGCTCGGAGACCCAGTACTTC. This gives the protein CASSPGGSETQYF.

The V and J genes are TRBV9 and TRBJ1-2; weak D call: TRBD1 (5 bases). CDR3 length: 15 residues. The V end was cut by 0 bases, the J end by 4 bases, with 13 bases between. The germline V gene has CDR1 SGDLS and CDR2 YYNGEE. CDR3 sequence: CASSVATDLPYGYTF. DNA for the CDR3: TGTGCCAGCAGCGTAGCGACAGACTTGCCCTATGGCTACACCTTC.

Remarks on this clone: The identical CDR3 is also encoded by other nucleotide sequences in the sample. The chain carries TRBV4-1 and TRBJ2-5; D might be TRBD1 (6 bases). Trimming removed 1 base at V and 4 bases at J, with 10 bases between. This CDR3 has 14 amino acids. CDR1 MGHRA and CDR2 YSYEKL come from the germline V gene. The DNA for the CDR3 is TGCGCCAGCAGCCAAGGCAGGGGCGGAGAGACCCAGTACTTC. Its translation is CASSQGRGGETQYF.

V and J are TRBV19 and TRBJ1-6; maybe TRBD1 (5 bases). This CDR3 spans 13 amino acids. Germline V gene data show CDR1 as LNHDA and CDR2 as SQIVND (reference sequence). V gave up 10 bases and J gave up 0 bases, with 7 bases separating them. The CDR3 nucleotides are TGTGCCACCGGGGGCTCCTATAATTCACCCCTCCACTTT. Translated, it gives CATGGSYNSPLHF.

The chain combines TRBV19 with TRBJ2-1; unclear D gene. This CDR3 has 13 residues. V shed 4 bases and J shed 4 bases, with 8 bases lying between them. Germline V lookup: CDR1 LNHDA, CDR2 SQIVND (reference sequence). This chain's CDR3 is CASSTTVYNEQFF. The CDR3 coding sequence is TGTGCCAGTAGTACCACAGTTTACAATGAGCAGTTCTTC.